The 3 T cell receptor beta chains below were found in one sample sequenced in a study of spatial heterogeneity in lung cancer. Specified time point: sample taken at primary tumor resection. MiXCR, applied by TCRdb to the 5' RACE reads, yields one record per CDR3 protein. The profile shows around 63,000 distinct CDR3 sequences, 6.3% of them singletons. This specimen consisted of PBMCs, obtained at surgery. These receptors all come from a female donor with early-stage non-small cell lung cancer.

This clonotype came up many times. J is TRBJ2-1 and V is TRBV12-3 or TRBV12-4; weak D call: TRBD1 (8 bases). The CDR3 totals 14 residues. With 6 bases removed from V and 4 bases from J, the gap between germline ends came to 13 bases. CDR3 loop: CASSGGTGYNEQFF. As DNA, the CDR3 is TGTGCCAGCAGCGGGGGGACAGGTTACAATGAGCAGTTCTTC.

This clonotype has at least ten counts. The chain employs TRBV7-9 and TRBJ1-1, with a weak D call TRBD1 (5 bases). Trimming left V 3 bases short and J 0 bases short, with 11 bases between. The CDR3 contains 15 residues. The germline V gene encodes CDR1 SEHNR and CDR2 FQNEAQ (reference sequence). CDR3 protein: CASSFGTALNTEAFF. DNA of the CDR3: TGTGCCAGCAGCTTCGGGACCGCGCTGAACACTGAAGCTTTCTTT.

This clonotype was found many times. This chain uses TRBV27 with TRBJ2-3, with 7 positions matching TRBD2. The V and J ends lost 2 bases and 0 bases, in that order; junction bases with no gene match: 5. Per the germline V gene, CDR1 is MNHEY and CDR2 is SMNVEV (reference sequence). CDR3 length: 16 amino acids. The CDR3 loop reads CASSLRRGSSTDTQYF. Written as DNA, the CDR3 is TGTGCCAGCAGTTTAAGGCGGGGGAGTAGCACAGATACGCAGTATTTT.